A single sample gave rise to the 12 T cell receptor beta chains below, sequenced in a study of prognosis after radiotherapy for stage I lung cancer. Genomic DNA yielded TCR beta CDR3, amplified by two-round multiplex PCR. Primers specific to each TRBV and TRBJ gene were used in first-round PCR. TCRdb analysed the multiplex PCR reads with MiXCR anew, one entry per CDR3 protein. Of about 20,000 distinct CDR3 sequences detected, roughly 47% appear once; the ten largest clones hold more than 35%. The material sequenced was PBMCs, taken before or after stereotactic body radiation therapy (not recorded which). These receptor sequences come from a donor aged 50 or older with non-small cell lung cancer.

This clonotype was seen repeatedly, ten times or more. The chain joins TRBV5-1 to TRBJ1-1; TRBD1 aligns across 7 bases. From germline, CDR1 is SGHRS and CDR2 YFSETQ. V shed 4 bases and J 3 bases; nucleotides not matched to a gene: 6. The CDR3 has 14 residues. The CDR3 region has the DNA TGCGCCAGCAGCGGAGTAACAGGGGACACTGAAGCTTTCTTT. Its protein product is CASSGVTGDTEAFF. Using reference TRBV5-1 and TRBJ1-1 for the parts outside the CDR3, the full variable domain is KAGVTQTPRYLIKTRGQQVTLSCSPISGHRSVSWYQQTPGQGLQFLFEYFSETQRNKGNFPGRFSGRQFSNSRSEMNVSTLELGDSALYLCASSGVTGDTEAFFGQGTRLTVV.

This clonotype was observed a handful of times. This chain connects TRBV12-3 or TRBV12-4 to TRBJ2-7, with 8 bases lining up with TRBD1. With V trimmed by 6 bases and J by 6 bases, 4 bases remained unmatched. The CDR3 spans 12 residues. CDR3 bases: TGTGCCAGCAGCCTCGGACAGGGCGAGCAGTACTTC. Amino acids: CASSLGQGEQYF.

A remark on this clonotype: This may stem from a read error, because a much larger clone lies one nucleotide away. V is TRBV29-1 and J is TRBJ1-2; D unresolved. Per germline, CDR1 SQVTM and CDR2 ANQGSEA. Deletions cut 8 bases from V and 3 bases from J, with 7 bases between. This CDR3 has 10 amino acids. CDR3 residues: CSSGHYGYTF. The CDR3 DNA sequence: TGCAGCTCCGGACACTATGGCTACACCTTC.

J is TRBJ2-3 and V is TRBV28, with TRBD2 matching 8 bases. With V trimmed by 5 bases and J by 4 bases, 11 bases remained unmatched. Germline CDR1 reads MDHEN; CDR2 reads SYDVKM. The CDR3 is made up of 16 amino acids. The CDR3 nucleotides read TGTGCCAGCAGTATTATAGCGGGGAAGGATGCAGATACGCAGTATTTT. The encoded protein is CASSIIAGKDADTQYF.

In regard to this clonotype: A much larger clone lies a single base off, so this may be a read error. V is TRBV6-5 and J is TRBJ2-7; D uncertain. CDR3 size: 14 residues. Germline assignment: CDR1 MNHEY and CDR2 SVGAGI. The CDR3 nucleotides are TGTGCCGGCAGTTACGTTCGGTTTGGCTACGAGCAGTACTTC. It codes for CAGSYVRFGYEQYF.

V and J are TRBV5-1 and TRBJ2-7; perhaps TRBD1 as D (5 bases). The V end was cut by 0 bases, the J end by 4 bases, with 17 bases between. Germline V gives CDR1 SGHRS, CDR2 YFSETQ. The CDR3 is 16 residues long. CDR3 nucleotides: TGCGCCAGCAGCTTGGGTTCTTGGCTAGGGGAATACGAGCAGTACTTC. Protein product: CASSLGSWLGEYEQYF. Drawing the rest from reference TRBV5-1 and TRBJ2-7, the complete variable domain is KAGVTQTPRYLIKTRGQQVTLSCSPISGHRSVSWYQQTPGQGLQFLFEYFSETQRNKGNFPGRFSGRQFSNSRSEMNVSTLELGDSALYLCASSLGSWLGEYEQYFGPGTRLTVT.

The table lists this clonotype with many counts. The chain combines TRBV7-2 with TRBJ2-5; possible D gene TRBD2, 6 bases. CDR3 size: 14 residues. Per germline, CDR1 SGHTA and CDR2 FQGNSA. V was shortened by 4 bases and J by 5 bases, with 14 bases between the two germline ends. CDR3 nucleotides: TGTGCCAGCAGCTCCCCCGGGAGCGGGGAGACCCAGTACTTC. Translation: CASSSPGSGETQYF.

This clonotype was recorded many times. This chain links TRBV4-1 with TRBJ2-2; D call uncertain. The CDR3 loop spans 13 amino acids. V lost 4 bases and J 5 bases, leaving 8 bases between the germline ends. CDR1 and CDR2 (germline): MGHRA, YSYEKL. The CDR3 DNA reads as TGCGCCAGCAGCCCGATAAATACCGGGGAGCTGTTTTTT. It specifies CASSPINTGELFF.

The gene calls are TRBV20-1 and TRBJ2-3; 9 positions match TRBD1. The germline CDR1 and CDR2 sequences are DFQATT and SNEGSKA (reference sequence). J gave up 4 bases and V 4 bases, and 9 bases lay outside the gene matches. The CDR3 is 15 residues long. In DNA form, the CDR3 reads TGCAGTGCTACGCGGACAGGGGCCTACCCAGATACGCAGTATTTT. This gives the protein CSATRTGAYPDTQYF.

This clonotype was seen ten or more times. The chain joins TRBV20-1 to TRBJ2-1, with 7 bases that match TRBD2. V lost 6 bases and J lost 2; bases outside the gene matches: 22. Looked up from germline, CDR1 is DFQATT and CDR2 is SNEGSKA (reference sequence). The CDR3 consists of 19 residues. In nucleotides, the CDR3 is TGCAGTGCCGAAACCCGGGACGTCAGAGCCAGCGGGGCCTACAATGAGCAGTTCTTC. Its protein is CSAETRDVRASGAYNEQFF.

About this clonotype: One end of the junction fails to match germline, which may point to a read error. This chain joins TRBV6-2 or TRBV6-3 and TRBJ2-7; TRBD2 is a possible D gene (6 bases). This CDR3 region has 17 residues. CDR1 is MNHEY, CDR2 SVGEGT, per germline. The DNA of the CDR3 is TGTGCCAGCAGCGCACTCGCCCCCGCTAGCGAGACCTACGAGCACTACTTC. This encodes CASSALAPASETYEHYF.

The sample holds many counts of this clonotype. This rearrangement joins TRBV20-1 to TRBJ1-2, with D perhaps TRBD1 (5 bases). Trimming stripped 3 bases from V and 3 bases from J, with 14 bases between. CDR3 length equals 14 residues. CDR1 and CDR2 (germline): DFQATT, SNEGSKA (reference sequence). In DNA, the CDR3 is TGCAGTGCTAGGGGGGTAGGGAGAGACTATGGCTACACCTTC. This codes for CSARGVGRDYGYTF.